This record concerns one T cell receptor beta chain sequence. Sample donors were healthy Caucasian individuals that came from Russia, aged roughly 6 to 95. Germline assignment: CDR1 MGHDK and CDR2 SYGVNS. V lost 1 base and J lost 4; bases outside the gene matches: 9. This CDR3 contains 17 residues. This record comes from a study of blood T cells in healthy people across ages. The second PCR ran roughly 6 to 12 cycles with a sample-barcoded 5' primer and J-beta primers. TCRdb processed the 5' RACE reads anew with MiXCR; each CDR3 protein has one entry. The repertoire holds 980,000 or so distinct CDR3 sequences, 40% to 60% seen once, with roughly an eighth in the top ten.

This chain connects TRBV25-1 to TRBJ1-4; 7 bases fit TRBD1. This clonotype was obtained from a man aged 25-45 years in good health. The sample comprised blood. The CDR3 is CASSEFGGTAINEKLFF. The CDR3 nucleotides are TGTGCCAGCAGTGAATTTGGCGGGACAGCTATTAATGAAAAACTGTTTTTT.